This T cell receptor (beta chain) originates from a study of CD8 T cells in Susac syndrome. Across the study: Treatment at blood withdrawal was none, corticosteroids, or intravenous immunoglobulin alone in Susac syndrome patients.

This CDR3 has 15 amino acids. The V gene lost 0 bases and the J gene lost 1 base, with 8 bases spanning the gap. Germline lookup yields CDR1 SGHRS and CDR2 YFSETQ. With random hexamers, reverse transcription was performed on about 0.5 to 1 ug of RNA. TCRdb reanalysed the immunoSEQ multiplex PCR reads using MiXCR and keeps one entry per CDR3 protein. The data contain under 250,000 distinct CDR3 sequences, over 90% of them singletons. This chain connects TRBV5-1 to TRBJ1-5, with D tentatively TRBD1 (5 bases). The receptor was derived from a human donor with Susac syndrome. The sequenced sample was CD4+ T cells from PBMCs. DNA of the CDR3: TGCGCCAGCAGCTTGGATTGGGGCAGCAATCAGCCCCAGCATTTT. This gives the protein CASSLDWGSNQPQHF.